A single sample gave rise to the 17 T cell receptor beta chains below, sequenced in a study of Ad26.COV2.S vaccination and SARS-CoV-2 variants. Clones were read by immunoSEQ multiplex PCR, and TCRdb kept only the in-frame ones, dropping some. The table shows some 350,000 clones, with about 91% occurring only once. Source: peripheral blood, taken after recovery from COVID-19. The receptor set was obtained from a human donor who had recovered from COVID-19.

The chain recombines TRBV4-2 with TRBJ2-5; TRBD1 might be the D (6 bases). Germline lookup yields CDR1 LGHNA and CDR2 YNFKEQ. This CDR3 has 14 amino acids. V was shortened by 2 bases and J by 4 bases, with 11 bases between the two germline ends. The CDR3 region has the DNA TGTGCCAGCAGCCAACAGGGGCTGAGAGAGACCCAGTACTTC. It specifies CASSQQGLRETQYF.

The rearrangement links TRBV6-5 to TRBJ2-3; 9 bases align to TRBD2. Germline trimming cut 6 bases from V and 1 base from J; bases unmatched to any gene: 5. The CDR3 is 15 amino acids. The germline CDR1 and CDR2 sequences are MNHEY and SVGAGI. In DNA, the CDR3 is TGTGCCAGCAGCTTAGCGGGAGCCGGCACAGATACGCAGTATTTT. Protein: CASSLAGAGTDTQYF.

This chain uses TRBV6-5 with TRBJ1-2, with 7 bases that match TRBD1. With 6 bases clipped from V and 4 bases from J, the junction kept 8 bases outside the gene matches. Germline V gene lookup returns CDR1 MNHEY and CDR2 SVGAGI. This CDR3 has 14 amino acids. DNA of the CDR3: TGTGCCAGCAGGCCAGGACAGGACCTCTATGGCTACACCTTC. This encodes CASRPGQDLYGYTF.

DNA of the CDR3: TGTGCCAGCAGGGGACTAGCGGGGGTCCAAGAGACCCAGTACTTC. It yields the protein CASRGLAGVQETQYF. The rearrangement uses TRBV6-4 and TRBJ2-5; the match to TRBD2 covers 14 bases. J was trimmed by 1 base and V by 6 bases; bases with no gene match: 1. The V gene's germline CDR1 is MRHNA and CDR2 SNTAGT. The CDR3 sequence is 15 residues long.

The J gene is TRBJ1-1, the V gene TRBV9; D is unresolved. Germline V lookup: CDR1 SGDLS, CDR2 YYNGEE. The CDR3 is made up of 15 amino acids. Trimming stripped 0 bases from V and 0 bases from J, with 9 bases between. CDR3 in amino acids: CASSVVGDLNTEAFF. CDR3 sequence (DNA): TGTGCCAGCAGCGTAGTAGGCGATTTGAACACTGAAGCTTTCTTT.

This clone appeared a single time. The chain couples TRBV7-2 to TRBJ1-4; 8 positions agree with TRBD1. CDR3 size: 15 residues. Germline V lookup: CDR1 SGHTA, CDR2 FQGNSA. V shed 5 bases, J shed 12 bases, and the junction held 14 bases outside the gene matches. CDR3: CASSTRQGRAGELFF. CDR3 in DNA: TGTGCCAGCAGCACCCGACAGGGGAGGGCTGGGGAACTGTTTTTT.

This sequence joins TRBV7-9 and TRBJ2-1; the D gene is possibly TRBD1 (6 bases). Trimming removed 4 bases from V and 0 bases from J, with 10 bases in between. Germline loops: CDR1 SEHNR, CDR2 FQNEAQ (reference sequence). This CDR3 spans 15 amino acids. CDR3 sequence: CASSYIQGSYNEQFF. The CDR3 coding sequence is TGTGCCAGCAGCTACATACAGGGCTCCTACAATGAGCAGTTCTTC.

This clone was observed a single time. The chain uses TRBV6-2 or TRBV6-3 and TRBJ1-3; TRBD1 might be the D (5 bases). The CDR3 length is 15 residues. V was shortened by 6 bases and J by 0 bases, with 12 bases between the two germline ends. The germline V gene encodes CDR1 MNHEY and CDR2 SVGEGT. CDR3 DNA: TGTGCCAGCAGCCAAACAGGTCGCTCTGGAAACACCATATATTTT. Amino acid sequence: CASSQTGRSGNTIYF.

The gene calls are TRBV29-1 and TRBJ2-2, with D possibly being TRBD2 (5 bases). The V end lost 3 bases, the J end lost 4 bases, and 12 bases lay between the germline ends. Germline CDR1 SQVTM, CDR2 ANQGSEA. The CDR3 is made up of 14 amino acids. The CDR3 sequence is CSVDRGRGTGELFF. The CDR3 region has the DNA TGCAGCGTTGATCGGGGTCGGGGCACCGGGGAGCTGTTTTTT.

This clone was picked up one time. The chain carries TRBV14 and TRBJ2-1; 7 bases are a match to TRBD2. This CDR3 region has 15 residues. Unmatched junction bases numbered 9, after V lost 3 bases and J lost 7 bases. Germline V gene lookup returns CDR1 SGHDN and CDR2 FVKESK. The CDR3 protein is CASSHPGGGVNEQFF. The CDR3, as DNA: TGTGCCAGCAGCCACCCAGGCGGGGGAGTGAATGAGCAGTTCTTC.

In regard to this clone: The sample has other DNA sequences that encode this CDR3 too. This chain connects TRBV2 to TRBJ2-6, with D perhaps matching TRBD1 (7 bases). V lost 0 bases to trimming and J lost 3 bases, with 18 bases between them. The germline V gene has CDR1 SNHLY and CDR2 FYNNEI. The CDR3 runs to 19 residues. The CDR3 protein is CASSEALWQGGGGANVLTF. Written as DNA, the CDR3 is TGTGCCAGCAGTGAAGCGCTTTGGCAGGGGGGAGGTGGGGCCAACGTCCTGACTTTC. The full variable domain, with the rest looked up from reference TRBV2 and TRBJ2-6, is EPEVTQTPSHQVTQMGQEVILRCVPISNHLYFYWYRQILGQKVEFLVSFYNNEISEKSEIFDDQFSVERPDGSNFTLKIRSTKLEDSAMYFCASSEALWQGGGGANVLTFGAGSRLTVL.

The rearrangement uses TRBV12-3 or TRBV12-4 and TRBJ1-2; unclear D gene. The V and J ends lost 5 bases and 7 bases respectively, with 11 bases between them. The CDR3 extends over 12 amino acids. The CDR3 reads CASSTQGSGYTF. DNA for the CDR3: TGTGCCAGCAGTACACAAGGCTCTGGCTACACCTTC.

Comments on this clone: Other nucleotide sequences in the sample specify the same CDR3. CDR3 amino acids: CASSLGSGSYNEQFF. The CDR3 DNA follows: TGTGCCAGCAGCTTAGGTAGCGGCTCCTACAATGAGCAGTTCTTC. The V call is TRBV7-9, the J call TRBJ2-1; D may be TRBD2 (6 bases). This CDR3 has 15 residues. V was cut by 1 base and J by 0 bases, with 7 bases left in between. Germline V lookup: CDR1 SEHNR, CDR2 FQNEAQ (reference sequence). Drawing the rest from reference TRBV7-9 and TRBJ2-1, the complete variable domain is DTGVSQNPRHKITKRGQNVTFRCDPISEHNRLYWYRQTLGQGPEFLTYFQNEAQLEKSRLLSDRFSAERPKGSFSTLEIQRTEQGDSAMYLCASSLGSGSYNEQFFGPGTRLTVL.

V is TRBV10-1 and J is TRBJ1-6, with unresolved D. The germline CDR1 and CDR2 sequences are WNHNN and SYGVQD (reference sequence). The CDR3 covers 13 residues. The V gene lost 6 bases and the J gene lost 9 bases, with 12 bases spanning the gap. CDR3 DNA sequence: TGCGCCAGCAGGGGAGACCTAGGTTCACCCCTCCACTTT. Protein product: CASRGDLGSPLHF.

This rearrangement joins TRBV15 to TRBJ1-3, with 7 bases fitting TRBD1. Germline trimming cut 4 bases from V and 3 bases from J; bases unmatched to any gene: 9. Germline V lookup: CDR1 LNHNV, CDR2 YYDKDF (reference sequence). The CDR3 contains 16 residues. The CDR3 region is CATSTRRSGGGNTIYF. The CDR3 DNA reads TGTGCCACCAGCACCAGGAGATCAGGGGGTGGAAACACCATATATTTT.

The V call is TRBV12-3 or TRBV12-4, the J call TRBJ1-2; D not resolved. The CDR3 runs 13 residues. The ends were cut back, 3 bases at V and 5 bases at J, with 10 bases in the middle. In nucleotides, the CDR3 is TGTGCCAGCAGTTTTGTCACAGATTATGGCTACACCTTC. This sequence encodes CASSFVTDYGYTF.

V usage is TRBV10-2 and J usage is TRBJ2-1; TRBD1 agrees at 8 bases. The germline V gene encodes CDR1 WSHSY and CDR2 SAAADI. This CDR3 region has 14 residues. V lost 7 bases, J lost 7 bases, and 9 bases stayed unmatched. CDR3 sequence: CASKLGQGWNEQFF. The CDR3 nucleotides are TGCGCCAGCAAGCTAGGACAGGGTTGGAATGAGCAGTTCTTC.